Presented here are 27 T cell receptor beta chains from one specimen sequenced in a study of identical twins. In TCRdb, the 5' RACE reads were re-called with MiXCR into one record per CDR3 protein. The data hold over 250,000 distinct CDR3 sequences, with roughly 9.7% observed a single time. These data also featured in a second study, about yellow fever vaccine responses in identical twins.

Sequenced: CD8+ T cells sorted from blood. The receptors come from a woman younger than 35 in good health.

This clonotype was found many times. V is TRBV3-1 and J is TRBJ2-2, with 12 positions matching TRBD2. The CDR3 has 15 amino acids. The V and J ends lost 5 bases and 5 bases, in that order; junction bases with no gene match: 3. Per germline, CDR1 LGHDT and CDR2 YNNKEL (reference sequence). DNA for the CDR3: TGTGCCAGCAGCGGACTAGCGGGACCGACCGGGGAGCTGTTTTTT. It yields the protein CASSGLAGPTGELFF.

The V call is TRBV20-1, the J call TRBJ2-5; unclear D gene. Germline V gene lookup returns CDR1 DFQATT and CDR2 SNEGSKA (reference sequence). The V gene lost 5 bases and the J gene lost 7 bases, with 8 bases spanning the gap. This CDR3 has 10 residues. CDR3 in DNA: TGCAGTGCTCTGAGTGGGACCCAGTACTTC. Protein product: CSALSGTQYF.

This clonotype was counted ten times or more. The J gene is TRBJ2-1, the V gene TRBV6-4; 11 nucleotides line up with TRBD2. This CDR3 is built from 16 residues. V was clipped by 0 bases and J by 5 bases; unmatched bases: 3. CDR1 MRHNA and CDR2 SNTAGT come from the germline V gene. CDR3: CASSDSGTSGHNEQFF. As DNA, the CDR3 is TGTGCCAGCAGTGACTCGGGGACTAGCGGACACAATGAGCAGTTCTTC.

This clonotype showed up just a few times. This chain connects TRBV3-1 to TRBJ2-1, with 11 bases that match TRBD1. V was clipped by 1 base and J by 9 bases; unmatched bases: 11. The CDR3 covers 17 residues. From germline, CDR1 is LGHDT and CDR2 YNNKEL (reference sequence). The DNA for the CDR3 is TGTGCCAGCAGCCAAGCTCTAGGACAGGGGGCGCAGGTTGAGCAGTTCTTC. Translating gives CASSQALGQGAQVEQFF.

A few counts support this clonotype. J is TRBJ1-1 and V is TRBV21-1. TRBV21-1 is an annotated pseudogene. The CDR3 has 16 residues. For the CDR3, the DNA is TGTGCCAGCAGCAGGGCCCTGGAGGGACTGAACACTGAAGCTTTCTTT. It is translated as CASSRALEGLNTEAFF.

This clonotype has a handful of counts. The chain employs TRBV14 and TRBJ2-5, with 9 bases matching TRBD1. Germline loops: CDR1 SGHDN, CDR2 FVKESK. The ends lost 5 bases at V and 4 bases at J; junction bases unmatched: 8. The CDR3 spans 15 residues. The CDR3 here is CASSTPGTGTETQYF. DNA for the CDR3: TGTGCCAGCAGCACACCCGGGACAGGGACAGAGACCCAGTACTTC.

This clonotype has a count of ten or more. The chain links TRBV20-1 to TRBJ1-6, with D perhaps matching TRBD1 (5 bases). Trimming removed 8 bases at V and 3 bases at J, with 11 bases between. Germline V gene lookup returns CDR1 DFQATT and CDR2 SNEGSKA (reference sequence). This CDR3 contains 13 residues. The CDR3 coding sequence is TGCAGTCCGGGGGGTGGCTATAATTCACCCCTCCACTTT. This sequence encodes CSPGGGYNSPLHF.

This clonotype was detected ten times or more. The chain recombines TRBV13 with TRBJ1-5, with D perhaps matching TRBD1 (5 bases). From germline, CDR1 is PRHDT and CDR2 FYEKMQ (reference sequence). The CDR3 has 13 amino acids. V dropped 2 bases and J dropped 7 bases, with 9 bases sitting between them. The CDR3 DNA is TGTGCCAGCAGCTTACGGGGGGACCAGCCCCAGCATTTT. Translation: CASSLRGDQPQHF.

This sequence joins TRBV20-1 and TRBJ2-4; D is possibly TRBD2 (5 bases). V was shortened by 1 base and J by 5 bases, with 15 bases between the two germline ends. CDR1 is DFQATT, CDR2 SNEGSKA, per germline (reference sequence). This CDR3 spans 15 amino acids. CDR3 loop: CSARGGLSWENIQYF. The CDR3 region has the DNA TGCAGTGCTAGAGGAGGGTTAAGTTGGGAAAACATTCAGTACTTC.

This clonotype was seen more than once but under ten times. This chain connects TRBV21-1 to TRBJ1-1; the table's D call of TRBD1 was not tested on the DNA. TRBV21-1 is deemed a pseudogene. This CDR3 has 15 amino acids. In DNA form, the CDR3 reads TGTGCCAGCAGCAACACCACAGGGGACTCGGGTGAAGCTTTCTTT. Its protein product is CASSNTTGDSGEAFF.

This clonotype was picked up a small number of times. Here the CDR3 reads CATSRRPGLAVLKNYNEQFF. Written as DNA, the CDR3 is TGTGCCACCAGCAGGCGACCGGGACTAGCGGTACTCAAGAACTACAATGAGCAGTTCTTC. The genes are TRBV15 and TRBJ2-1, with TRBD2 matching 11 bases. In germline, CDR1 is LNHNV, CDR2 YYDKDF (reference sequence). V shed 3 bases, J shed 3 bases, and the junction held 16 bases outside the gene matches. The CDR3 is made up of 20 amino acids.

This clonotype has a count of ten or more. V usage is TRBV11-1 and J usage is TRBJ2-7; D may be TRBD1 (6 bases). The CDR3 spans 19 residues. The germline CDR1 and CDR2 sequences are SGHAT and FQDESV (reference sequence). V dropped 2 bases and J dropped 3 bases, with 26 bases sitting between them. CDR3: CASSLLRQGNGTIYYEQYF. CDR3 bases: TGTGCCAGCAGCTTATTGAGGCAGGGGAATGGTACTATCTACTACGAGCAGTACTTC.

This clonotype was observed many times. The rearrangement joins TRBV6-6 to TRBJ2-7; 8 positions match TRBD2. This CDR3 contains 15 residues. The V gene end was trimmed by 6 bases and the J gene end by 4 bases; junction bases not matched to a gene: 11. Per the germline V gene, CDR1 is MNHNY and CDR2 is SVGAGI (reference sequence). The CDR3 DNA sequence: TGTGCCAGCAGCCCCCACGGGAGGGGTCGGTACGAGCAGTACTTC. Protein sequence: CASSPHGRGRYEQYF.

This chain uses TRBV7-9 with TRBJ2-3; 9 bases are shared with TRBD1. The CDR3 runs 16 residues. CDR1 is SEHNR and CDR2 is FQNEAQ in the germline V gene (reference sequence). The V segment lost 5 bases and the J segment 4 bases; nucleotides outside the gene matches: 10. CDR3 nucleotide sequence: TGTGCCAGCAGCCAACGGGACAGGGAGGATCCAGATACGCAGTATTTT. Translating it yields CASSQRDREDPDTQYF. The variable domain in full, with the rest retrieved from reference TRBV7-9 and TRBJ2-3, is DTGVSQNPRHKITKRGQNVTFRCDPISEHNRLYWYRQTLGQGPEFLTYFQNEAQLEKSRLLSDRFSAERPKGSFSTLEIQRTEQGDSAMYLCASSQRDREDPDTQYFGPGTRLTVL.

A few counts support this clonotype. V and J are TRBV3-1 and TRBJ2-3, with D maybe TRBD2 (7 bases). The V gene lost 0 bases and the J gene lost 5 bases, with 18 bases spanning the gap. CDR1 is LGHDT and CDR2 is YNNKEL in the germline V gene (reference sequence). The CDR3 is 17 residues long. CDR3 DNA: TGTGCCAGCAGCCAAGATGTGGCGGGGGCCGTGGGAGATACGCAGTATTTT. Protein product: CASSQDVAGAVGDTQYF.

The genes are TRBV9 and TRBJ2-1; D perhaps matches TRBD2 (7 bases). The germline V and J ends were trimmed by 0 bases and 9 bases, with 16 bases remaining between them. The germline CDR1 and CDR2 sequences are SGDLS and YYNGEE. This CDR3 comprises 15 residues. The CDR3: CASSVGGGGGSEQFF. CDR3 in DNA: TGTGCCAGCAGCGTAGGCGGCGGGGGCGGAAGTGAGCAGTTCTTC.

This clonotype was detected ten times or more. The chain recombines TRBV7-9 with TRBJ2-1; TRBD1 or TRBD2 may be the D gene (5 bases each). The CDR3 loop spans 15 amino acids. Germline-derived CDR1 and CDR2 are SEHNR and FQNEAQ (reference sequence). V was cut by 3 bases and J by 8 bases, with 17 bases left in between. For the CDR3, the DNA is TGTGCCAGCAGCTTTTGGGGAGAATTGGGGGATGAGCAGTTCTTC. Translation: CASSFWGELGDEQFF.

In this sample, this clonotype turned up a few times. The J gene is TRBJ2-7, the V gene TRBV27, with 7 bases identical to TRBD2. The CDR3 sequence is 14 residues long. Germline CDR1 and CDR2: MNHEY and SMNVEV (reference sequence). Losses at the gene ends were 6 bases for V and 0 bases for J; bases not matched to a gene: 5. As DNA, the CDR3 is TGTGCCAGCAGCCCCGGACTAGACTCCTACGAGCAGTACTTC. Translation: CASSPGLDSYEQYF.

J is TRBJ2-1 and V is TRBV5-6; 15 bases are a match to TRBD2. This CDR3 has 14 amino acids. Germline CDR1 reads SGHDT; CDR2 reads YYEEEE. V lost 4 bases to trimming and J lost 10 bases; unmatched junction nucleotides: 3. The CDR3 is CASSEGLAGGEQFF. The CDR3 coding sequence is TGTGCCAGCAGCGAGGGACTAGCGGGGGGAGAGCAGTTCTTC.

This clonotype was counted between two and nine times. As DNA, the CDR3 is TGTGCCACGATGGAGTGGGAAAAACTGTTTTTT. This gives the protein CATMEWEKLFF. The rearrangement joins TRBV24-1 to TRBJ1-4; D is unclear. Germline loops: CDR1 KGHDR, CDR2 SFDVKD. CDR3 length equals 11 residues. Deletions cut 10 bases from V and 8 bases from J, with 10 bases between.

This clonotype was detected many times. The chain links TRBV20-1 to TRBJ1-1, with a possible D match to TRBD1 (5 bases). V lost 1 base to trimming and J lost 4 bases, with 10 bases between them. This CDR3 is built from 13 residues. Germline V lookup: CDR1 DFQATT, CDR2 SNEGSKA (reference sequence). CDR3 nucleotides: TGCAGTGCTAGAGGGCAGGGAGGCACTGAAGCTTTCTTT. This sequence encodes CSARGQGGTEAFF.

This clonotype appeared many times. The J gene is TRBJ1-4, the V gene TRBV7-9, with D possibly matching TRBD1 (5 bases). The CDR3 is made up of 14 amino acids. Germline CDR1 SEHNR, CDR2 FQNEAQ (reference sequence). The V end was cut by 5 bases, the J end by 0 bases, with 7 bases between. Here the CDR3 reads CASSGQATNEKLFF. The CDR3 nucleotides read TGTGCCAGCAGCGGACAAGCAACTAATGAAAAACTGTTTTTT. Using reference TRBV7-9 and TRBJ1-4 for the parts outside the CDR3, the full variable domain is DTGVSQNPRHKITKRGQNVTFRCDPISEHNRLYWYRQTLGQGPEFLTYFQNEAQLEKSRLLSDRFSAERPKGSFSTLEIQRTEQGDSAMYLCASSGQATNEKLFFGSGTQLSVL.

The chain joins TRBV20-1 to TRBJ2-3; 9 bases are a match to TRBD2. This CDR3 has 17 amino acids. Losses at the gene ends were 3 bases for V and 0 bases for J; bases not matched to a gene: 10. From germline, CDR1 is DFQATT and CDR2 SNEGSKA (reference sequence). The DNA of the CDR3 is TGCAGTGCTAGTAGTTCGCGGGAGGGATTTAGCACAGATACGCAGTATTTT. Translating gives CSASSSREGFSTDTQYF.

This clonotype has just a few counts. The chain carries TRBV29-1 and TRBJ2-7; D unresolved. The CDR3 spans 12 residues. The germline V gene has CDR1 SQVTM and CDR2 ANQGSEA. V was trimmed by 1 base and J by 7 bases, leaving 11 bases between them. DNA of the CDR3: TGCAGCGTTGAAGCCGGACCGCGAGAGCAGTACTTC. Translating it yields CSVEAGPREQYF.

This clonotype was observed at least ten times. The chain is built from TRBV5-1 and TRBJ2-3; D gene ambiguous. The V and J ends lost 3 bases and 3 bases respectively, with 14 bases between them. The CDR3 consists of 15 residues. Germline V CDR1 and CDR2: SGHRS, YFSETQ. The CDR3 DNA follows: TGCGCCAGCAGCTCCACCCGGTATTTTACAGATACGCAGTATTTT. Translating it yields CASSSTRYFTDTQYF.

This clonotype was seen at least ten times. The chain carries TRBV4-3 and TRBJ2-7, with D possibly being TRBD1 (6 bases). CDR3 length equals 15 residues. With 1 base removed from V and 4 bases from J, the gap between germline ends came to 14 bases. Germline V gene lookup returns CDR1 LGHNA and CDR2 YSLEER. In DNA form, the CDR3 reads TGCGCCAGCAGCCAAGGGGCAGGGGTTAGGTACGAGCAGTACTTC. Translated, it gives CASSQGAGVRYEQYF.

Only a few counts were recorded for this clonotype. The chain uses TRBV20-1 and TRBJ2-3; 7 nucleotides agree with TRBD2. The ends lost 0 bases at V and 0 bases at J; junction bases unmatched: 6. CDR1 and CDR2 from the germline V gene are DFQATT and SNEGSKA (reference sequence). The CDR3 contains 16 residues. CDR3 protein: CSARDTGGGSTDTQYF. The CDR3 bases are TGCAGTGCTAGAGATACAGGCGGGGGTAGCACAGATACGCAGTATTTT.